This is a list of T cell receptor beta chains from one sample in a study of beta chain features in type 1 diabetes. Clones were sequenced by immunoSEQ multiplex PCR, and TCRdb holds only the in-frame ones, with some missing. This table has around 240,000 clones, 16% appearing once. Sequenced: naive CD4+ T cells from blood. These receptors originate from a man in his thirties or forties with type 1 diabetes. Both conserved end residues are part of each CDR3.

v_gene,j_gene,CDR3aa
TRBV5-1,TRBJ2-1,CASSLQREDNEQFF
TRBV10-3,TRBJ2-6,CAISESMQFSSGANVLTF
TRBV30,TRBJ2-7,CAWTGGGDEQYF
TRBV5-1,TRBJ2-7,CASSLEALTYEQYF
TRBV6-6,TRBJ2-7,CASSSGLAGVLYEQYF
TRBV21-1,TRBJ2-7,CASSPTRDYEQYF
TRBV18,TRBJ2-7,CASSRDELYEQYF
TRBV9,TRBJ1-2,CASSVAPGIVYGYTF
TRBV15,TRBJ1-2,CATSRAGRGYYGYTF
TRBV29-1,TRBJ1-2,CSVERPTGAGYTF
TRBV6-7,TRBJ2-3,CASSYSGETSTDTQYF
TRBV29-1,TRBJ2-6,CSVIGTGTGANVLTF
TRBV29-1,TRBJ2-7,CSVAHLQEQYF
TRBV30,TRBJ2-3,CAWSHSTDTQYF
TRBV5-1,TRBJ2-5,CASSFQGNQETQYF
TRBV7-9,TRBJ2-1,CASSHRPAGLVGYNEQFF
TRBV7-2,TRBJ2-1,CASSHASVNEQFF
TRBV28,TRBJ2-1,CASLTSGTYNEQFF
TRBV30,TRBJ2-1,CALGGFYNEQFF
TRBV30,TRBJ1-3,CAWHTGDTIYF
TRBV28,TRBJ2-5,CASSQLAGGAQETQYF
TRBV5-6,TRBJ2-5,CASSLAGSGMETQYF
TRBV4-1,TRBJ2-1,CASSQDPLAGGANEQFF
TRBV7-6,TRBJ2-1,CASSNSYGTSGYNEQFF
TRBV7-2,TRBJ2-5,CASSLRPAPETQYF
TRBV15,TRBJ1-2,CATSGYRDRDYGYTF
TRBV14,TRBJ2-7,CASSQQSGTSDSYEQYF
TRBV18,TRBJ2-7,CASSSQDRGNEQYF
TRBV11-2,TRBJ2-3,CASSVPGLAADTQYF
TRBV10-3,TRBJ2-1,CAISAPQAGYNEQFF
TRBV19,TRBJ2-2,CASSMAYGELFF
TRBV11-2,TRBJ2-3,CASSSRLVTDTQYF
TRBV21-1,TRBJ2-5,CASSKRFQETQYF
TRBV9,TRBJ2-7,CASSVGTAASAWGYEQYF
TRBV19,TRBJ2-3,CASSEGQGRADTQYF
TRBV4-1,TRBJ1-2,CASSQDDIKGDRLFGYTF
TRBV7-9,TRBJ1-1,CASSRSGNTEAFF
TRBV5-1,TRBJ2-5,CASSGQGGQETQYF
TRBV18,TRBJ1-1,CASSPMGNTEAFF
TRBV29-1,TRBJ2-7,CSVELGGLAGRYEQYF
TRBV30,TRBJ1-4,CAWSVRNRAITNEKLFF
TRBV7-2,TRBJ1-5,CASSLGMASQPQHF
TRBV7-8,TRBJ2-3,CASSDNPSQGTDTQYF
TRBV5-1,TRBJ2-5,CASSSFGLPVWLSKETQYF
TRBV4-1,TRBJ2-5,CASSPGGTSGRETQYF
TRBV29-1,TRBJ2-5,CSVAPWTGQETQYF
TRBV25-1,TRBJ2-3,CASSDPGPADTQYF
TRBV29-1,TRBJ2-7,CSVDRAGSNEQYF
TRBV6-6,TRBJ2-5,CASSYSGTGGETQYF
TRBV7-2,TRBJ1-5,CASSRTGVGNQPQHF
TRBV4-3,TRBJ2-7,CASSPDGTRYYEQYF
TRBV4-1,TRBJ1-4,CASSQWETVNEKLFF
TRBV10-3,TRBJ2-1,CAISISGYEQFF
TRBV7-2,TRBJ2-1,CASSPGQGGLNEQFF
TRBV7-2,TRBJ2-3,CASSLNSARSTDTQYF